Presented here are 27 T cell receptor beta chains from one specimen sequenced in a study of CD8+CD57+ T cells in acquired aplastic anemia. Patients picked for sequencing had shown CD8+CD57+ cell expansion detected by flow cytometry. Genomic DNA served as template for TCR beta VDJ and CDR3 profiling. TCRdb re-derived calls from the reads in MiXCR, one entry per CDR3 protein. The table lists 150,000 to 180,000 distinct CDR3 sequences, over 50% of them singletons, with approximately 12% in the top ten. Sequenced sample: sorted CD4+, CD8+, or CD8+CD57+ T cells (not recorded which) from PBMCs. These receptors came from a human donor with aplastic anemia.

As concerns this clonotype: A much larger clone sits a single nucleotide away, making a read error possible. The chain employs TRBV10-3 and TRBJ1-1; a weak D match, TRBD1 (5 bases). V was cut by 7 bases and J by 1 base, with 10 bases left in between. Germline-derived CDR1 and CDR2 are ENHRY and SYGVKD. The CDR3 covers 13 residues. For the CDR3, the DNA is TGTGCCATCAACCAGGGCGAGAACACTGAAGCTTTCTTT. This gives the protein CAINQGENTEAFF.

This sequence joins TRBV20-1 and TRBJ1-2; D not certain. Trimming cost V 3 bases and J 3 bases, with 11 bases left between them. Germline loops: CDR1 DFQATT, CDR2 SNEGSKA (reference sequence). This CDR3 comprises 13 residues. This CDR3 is CSASGRVDYGYTF. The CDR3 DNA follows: TGCAGTGCTAGTGGAAGGGTTGACTATGGCTACACCTTC.

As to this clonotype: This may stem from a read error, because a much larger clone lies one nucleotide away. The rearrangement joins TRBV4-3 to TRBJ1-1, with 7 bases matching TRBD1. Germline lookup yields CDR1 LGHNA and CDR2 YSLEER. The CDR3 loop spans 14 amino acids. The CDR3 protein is CAGSQATGDLGAFF. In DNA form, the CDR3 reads TGCGCCGGCAGCCAAGCTACAGGGGACCTGGGGGCTTTCTTT.

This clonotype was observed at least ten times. CDR3 protein: CASSPALGGGSRYEQYF. CDR3 DNA: TGTGCCAGCAGCCCCGCCCTGGGGGGGGGGAGTCGGTACGAGCAGTACTTC. V usage is TRBV4-2 and J usage is TRBJ2-7; TRBD2 aligns across 7 bases. V dropped 4 bases and J dropped 4; count of bases not matched to a gene: 16. This CDR3 comprises 17 residues. The germline gives CDR1 LGHNA, CDR2 YNFKEQ.

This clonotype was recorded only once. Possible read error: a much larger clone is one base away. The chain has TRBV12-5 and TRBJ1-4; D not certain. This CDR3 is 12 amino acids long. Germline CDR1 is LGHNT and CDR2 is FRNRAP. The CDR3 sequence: CASGLINEKQFF. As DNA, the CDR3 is TGTGCTAGTGGTTTGATAAACGAAAAACAGTTTTTT.

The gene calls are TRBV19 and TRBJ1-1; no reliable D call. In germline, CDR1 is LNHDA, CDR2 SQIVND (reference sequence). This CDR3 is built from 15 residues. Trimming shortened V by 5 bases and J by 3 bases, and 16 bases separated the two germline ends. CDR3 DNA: TGTGCCAGTAGTCGAACGGGGATTCAGGACACTGAAGCTTTCTTT. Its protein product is CASSRTGIQDTEAFF. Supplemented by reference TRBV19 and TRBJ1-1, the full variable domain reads DGGITQSPKYLFRKEGQNVTLSCEQNLNHDAMYWYRQDPGQGLRLIYYSQIVNDFQKGDIAEGYSVSREKKESFPLTVTSAQKNPTAFYLCASSRTGIQDTEAFFGQGTRLTVV.

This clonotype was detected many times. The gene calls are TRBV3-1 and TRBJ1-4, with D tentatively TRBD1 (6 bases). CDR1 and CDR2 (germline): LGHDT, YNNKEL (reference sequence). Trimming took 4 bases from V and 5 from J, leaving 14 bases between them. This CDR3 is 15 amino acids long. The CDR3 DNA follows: TGTGCCAGCAGCCCTTCGACAGGAGGAAATGAAAAACTGTTTTTT. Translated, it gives CASSPSTGGNEKLFF.

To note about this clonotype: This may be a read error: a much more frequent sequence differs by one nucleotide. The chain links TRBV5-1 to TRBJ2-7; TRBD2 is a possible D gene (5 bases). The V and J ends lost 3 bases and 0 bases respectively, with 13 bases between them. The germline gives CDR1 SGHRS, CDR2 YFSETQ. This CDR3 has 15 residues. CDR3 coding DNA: TGCGCCAGCAGCTCGGATCCTGGACTCTCCTACGAGCAGTACTTC. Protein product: CASSSDPGLSYEQYF.

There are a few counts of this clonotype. The CDR3 loop is CSVEVGSTDTQYF. DNA of the CDR3: TGCAGCGTTGAAGTCGGGAGCACAGATACGCAGTATTTT. V is TRBV29-1 and J is TRBJ2-3; D gene ambiguous. The CDR3 covers 13 residues. Germline V gene lookup returns CDR1 SQVTM and CDR2 ANQGSEA. Trimming cost V 1 base and J 0 bases, with 5 bases left between them.

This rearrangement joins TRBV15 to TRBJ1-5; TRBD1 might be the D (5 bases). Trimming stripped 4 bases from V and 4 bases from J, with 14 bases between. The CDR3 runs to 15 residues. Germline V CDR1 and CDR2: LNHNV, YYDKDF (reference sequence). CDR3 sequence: CATSNHRDGNQPQHF. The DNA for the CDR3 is TGTGCCACCAGCAACCATAGGGACGGTAATCAGCCCCAGCATTTT.

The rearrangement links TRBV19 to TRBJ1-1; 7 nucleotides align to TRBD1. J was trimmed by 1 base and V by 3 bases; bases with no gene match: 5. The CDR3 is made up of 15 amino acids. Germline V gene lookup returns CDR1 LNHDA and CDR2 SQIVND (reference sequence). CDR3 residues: CASSITGAENTEAFF. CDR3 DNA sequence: TGTGCCAGTAGTATTACAGGGGCAGAGAACACTGAAGCTTTCTTT.

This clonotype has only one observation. In nucleotides, the CDR3 is TGTGCCAGCAATCTCTTGGACAGGAGTGCAGCTTTCTTT. Residues: CASNLLDRSAAFF. V gene TRBV7-9 combines with J gene TRBJ1-1; 7 nucleotides align to TRBD1. Germline values: CDR1 SEHNR, CDR2 FQNEAQ (reference sequence). Unmatched junction bases numbered 12, after V lost 7 bases and J lost 10 bases. The CDR3 is 13 residues long.

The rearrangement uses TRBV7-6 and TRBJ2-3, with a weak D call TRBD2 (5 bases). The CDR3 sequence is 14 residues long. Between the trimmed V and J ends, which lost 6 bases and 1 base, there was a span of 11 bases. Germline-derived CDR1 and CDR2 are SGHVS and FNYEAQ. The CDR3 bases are TGTGCCAGCAGTTCCCGGACTGGCACAGATACGCAGTATTTT. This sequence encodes CASSSRTGTDTQYF.

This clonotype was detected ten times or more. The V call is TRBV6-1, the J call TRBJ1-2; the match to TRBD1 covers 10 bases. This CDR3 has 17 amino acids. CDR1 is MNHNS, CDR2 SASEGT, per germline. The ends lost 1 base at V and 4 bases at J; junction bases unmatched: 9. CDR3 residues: CASSEGPGQGIRYGYTF. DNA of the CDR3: TGTGCCAGCAGTGAAGGGCCGGGACAGGGGATACGCTATGGCTACACCTTC.

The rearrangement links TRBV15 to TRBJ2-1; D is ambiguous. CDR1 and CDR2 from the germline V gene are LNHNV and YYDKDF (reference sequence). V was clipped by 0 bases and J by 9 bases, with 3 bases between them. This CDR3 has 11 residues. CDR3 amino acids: CATSREAEQFF. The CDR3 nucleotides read TGTGCCACCAGCAGAGAGGCTGAGCAGTTCTTC. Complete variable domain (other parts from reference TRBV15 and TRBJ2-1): DAMVIQNPRYQVTQFGKPVTLSCSQTLNHNVMYWYQQKSSQAPKLLFHYYDKDFNNEADTPDNFQSRRPNTSFCFLDIRSPGLGDTAMYLCATSREAEQFFGPGTRLTVL.

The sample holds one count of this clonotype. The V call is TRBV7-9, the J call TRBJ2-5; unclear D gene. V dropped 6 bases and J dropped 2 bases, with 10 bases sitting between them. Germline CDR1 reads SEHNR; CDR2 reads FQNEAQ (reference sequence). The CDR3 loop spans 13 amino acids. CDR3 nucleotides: TGTGCCAGCAGTATAGGGAAACAAGAGACCCAGTACTTC. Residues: CASSIGKQETQYF.

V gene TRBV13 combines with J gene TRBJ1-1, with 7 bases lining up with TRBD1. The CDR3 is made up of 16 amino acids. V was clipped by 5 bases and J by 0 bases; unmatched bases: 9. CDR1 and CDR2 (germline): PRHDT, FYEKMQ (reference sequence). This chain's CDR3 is CASSMTGSDLNTEAFF. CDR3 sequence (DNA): TGTGCCAGCAGCATGACAGGGAGCGACTTGAACACTGAAGCTTTCTTT.

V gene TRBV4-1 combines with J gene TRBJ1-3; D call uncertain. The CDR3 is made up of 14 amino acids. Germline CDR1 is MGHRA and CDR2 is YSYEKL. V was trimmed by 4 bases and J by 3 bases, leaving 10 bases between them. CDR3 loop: CASSLLGNGNTIYF. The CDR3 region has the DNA TGCGCCAGCAGCCTACTGGGAAATGGAAACACCATATATTTT.

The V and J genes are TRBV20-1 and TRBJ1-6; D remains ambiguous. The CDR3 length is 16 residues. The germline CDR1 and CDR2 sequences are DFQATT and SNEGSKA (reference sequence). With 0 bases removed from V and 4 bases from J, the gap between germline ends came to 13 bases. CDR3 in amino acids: CSARERPGPYNSPLHF. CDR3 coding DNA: TGCAGTGCTAGAGAAAGACCGGGCCCATATAATTCACCCCTCCACTTT.

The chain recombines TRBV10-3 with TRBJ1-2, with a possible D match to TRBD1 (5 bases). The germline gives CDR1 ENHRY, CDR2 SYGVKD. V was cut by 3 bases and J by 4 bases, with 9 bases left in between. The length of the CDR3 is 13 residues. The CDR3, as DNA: TGTGCCATCAGTGACAGGGCTGGCTATGGCTACACCTTC. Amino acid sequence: CAISDRAGYGYTF.

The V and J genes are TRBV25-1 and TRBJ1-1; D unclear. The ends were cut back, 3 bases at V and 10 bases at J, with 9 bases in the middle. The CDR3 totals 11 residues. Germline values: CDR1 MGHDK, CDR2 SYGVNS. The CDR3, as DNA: TGTGCCAGCAGTGACATCGGTGTAGCTTTCTTT. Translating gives CASSDIGVAFF.

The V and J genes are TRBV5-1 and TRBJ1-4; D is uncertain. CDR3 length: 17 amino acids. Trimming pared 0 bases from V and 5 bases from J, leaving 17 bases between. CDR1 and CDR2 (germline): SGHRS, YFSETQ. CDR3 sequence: CASSLEPMTQLNEKLFF. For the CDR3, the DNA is TGCGCCAGCAGCTTGGAACCGATGACCCAGCTAAATGAAAAACTGTTTTTT.

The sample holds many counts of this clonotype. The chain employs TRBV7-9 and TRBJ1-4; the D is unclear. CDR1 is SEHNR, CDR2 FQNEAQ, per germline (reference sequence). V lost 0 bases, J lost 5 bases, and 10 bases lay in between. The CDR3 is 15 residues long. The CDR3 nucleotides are TGTGCCAGCAGCTTAGCTTCCGGGCACAATGAAAAACTGTTTTTT. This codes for CASSLASGHNEKLFF.

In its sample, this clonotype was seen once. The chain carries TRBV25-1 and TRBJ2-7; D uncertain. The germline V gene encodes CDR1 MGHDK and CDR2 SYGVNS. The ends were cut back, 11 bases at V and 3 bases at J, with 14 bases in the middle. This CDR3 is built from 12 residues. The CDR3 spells CAWTASNYEQYF. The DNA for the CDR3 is TGTGCCTGGACGGCCAGCAACTACGAGCAGTACTTC.

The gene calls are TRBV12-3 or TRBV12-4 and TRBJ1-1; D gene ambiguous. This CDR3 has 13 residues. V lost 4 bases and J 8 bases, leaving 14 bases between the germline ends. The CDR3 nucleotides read TGTGCCAGCAGTTCATGGGGTAGCACCGAAGCTTTCTTT. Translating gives CASSSWGSTEAFF.

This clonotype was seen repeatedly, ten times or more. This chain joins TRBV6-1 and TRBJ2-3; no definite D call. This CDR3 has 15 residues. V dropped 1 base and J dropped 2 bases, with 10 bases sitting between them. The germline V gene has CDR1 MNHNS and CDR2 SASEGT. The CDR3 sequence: CASSEGRLPTDTQYF. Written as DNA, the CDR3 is TGTGCCAGCAGTGAAGGAAGGTTGCCCACAGATACGCAGTATTTT.

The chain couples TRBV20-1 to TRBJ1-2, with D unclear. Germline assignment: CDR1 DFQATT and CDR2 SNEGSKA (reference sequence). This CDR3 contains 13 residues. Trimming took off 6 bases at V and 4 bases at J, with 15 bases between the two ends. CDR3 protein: CSAGNQLLYGYTF. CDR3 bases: TGCAGTGCCGGGAACCAGCTCCTCTATGGCTACACCTTC.